This T cell receptor beta chain was captured by sequencing in a study of T cell clusters in autoimmune cytopenias. Each sample's input was 250 ng genomic DNA, some 34,000 genome equivalents. Multiplex touch-down PCR amplified TRB using TRB-A and TRB-B pools in one tube. For each CDR3 protein, TCRdb gives one entry from its re-call of the multiplex PCR reads, without DNA. This repertoire includes about 9,500 distinct CDR3 sequences. Study-level results: The cluster-lack signature was not seen for secondary cytopenia versus chronic lymphocytic leukemia.

The CDR3 loop spans 11 amino acids. Per germline, CDR1 DFQATT and CDR2 SNEGSKA (reference sequence). For this clonotype: Its specificity is unknown.

The J gene is TRBJ1-4, the V gene TRBV20-1. The sequencing input was peripheral blood. This clonotype was sampled from a human donor with an autoimmune cytopenia or autoimmune hepatitis (not recorded which). The CDR3 is CSASEFGKLFF.